Each of the 4 T cell receptor beta chains below was sequenced from the same sample in a study of T-cell memory formation after mild COVID-19 (dated by TCRdb to about 2021). The method behind the library was 5' RACE. For sequencing, an Illumina NovaSeq 6000 was employed. TCRdb applied fastp at Q25 and MiXCR to the public reads, then kept only in-frame beta chains. Every CDR3 protein is listed once, alongside the most common genes and DNA of its rows. This sample comprises approximately 490,000 distinct CDR3 sequences, about 20% of them detected only once. The ten largest clones represent roughly an eighth of the sample. Sequenced sample: PBMCs or a T cell subset sorted from them (not recorded which). Receptor source: an adult woman who had mild COVID-19 (a few samples of this study predate the infection). The sample titles of this study are shuffled in the database, so cell type and time point are left out; the donor was told from shared clones.

This chain links TRBV7-2 with TRBJ2-2; weak D call: TRBD2 (5 bases). The CDR3 extends over 15 amino acids. Looked up from germline, CDR1 is SGHTA and CDR2 is FQGNSA. Deletions cut 3 bases from V and 3 bases from J, with 11 bases between. Written as DNA, the CDR3 is TGTGCCAGCAGCTTGAGGGTTACGGACACCGGGGAGCTGTTTTTT. Translating gives CASSLRVTDTGELFF. Supplemented by reference TRBV7-2 and TRBJ2-2, the full variable domain reads GAGVSQSPSNKVTEKGKDVELRCDPISGHTALYWYRQSLGQGLEFLIYFQGNSAPDKSGLPSDRFSAERTGGSVSTLTIQRTQQEDSAVYLCASSLRVTDTGELFFGEGSRLTVL.

The V gene is TRBV6-1, the J gene TRBJ2-3; 9 nucleotides line up with TRBD2. Per germline, CDR1 MNHNS and CDR2 SASEGT. The ends lost 9 bases at V and 6 bases at J; junction bases unmatched: 10. This CDR3 is 14 amino acids long. Here the CDR3 DNA reads TGTGCCAGTGGCCGAGCGGGGGGTCTTGATACGCAGTATTTT. Amino acids: CASGRAGGLDTQYF.

The chain joins TRBV7-3 to TRBJ2-1, with D perhaps matching TRBD2 (6 bases). Germline V gives CDR1 SGHTA, CDR2 FQGTGA. With 5 bases removed from V and 9 bases from J, the gap between germline ends came to 23 bases. This CDR3 is 16 amino acids long. DNA of the CDR3: TGTGCCAGCAGCCCTAGAGGGGCGGGAATTACCGGTGAGCAGTTCTTC. Residues: CASSPRGAGITGEQFF.

This clonotype has more than one count but fewer than ten. This chain joins TRBV12-3 or TRBV12-4 and TRBJ2-3; 11 bases align to TRBD2. This CDR3 spans 16 amino acids. J gave up 2 bases and V 3 bases, and 4 bases lay outside the gene matches. The chain's CDR3 is CASSFGTSGDTDTQYF. The CDR3 DNA is TGTGCCAGCAGTTTTGGGACTAGCGGCGACACAGATACGCAGTATTTT.